This T cell receptor beta chain was recorded in a study of T cells after yellow fever vaccination. The study, taken as a whole, reports: A weaker but faster secondary response was observed, peaking on day 5 versus 15. FACS-sorted repertoires could harbor abundant contaminating bulk-population clonotypes.

From the 5' RACE reads, TCRdb called clonotypes with MiXCR, one entry per CDR3 protein. The sample shows some 120,000 distinct CDR3 sequences, around 9.8% of them seen only once. As to this clonotype: No antigen is known for it.

There are 17 residues in the CDR3. The V end lost 0 bases, the J end lost 4 bases, and 15 bases lay between the germline ends. CDR1 is LGHNA and CDR2 is YSLEER in the germline V gene. This clonotype originated in a man aged 18 to 30 who received the YFV17D yellow fever vaccine. V is TRBV4-3 and J is TRBJ2-2; no reliable D call. The sample here was CD8+ T cells sorted from PBMCs, taken on the day of the yellow fever booster vaccination. The CDR3 DNA is TGCGCCAGCAGCCAAGATCTTGGCGGATCGGGCACCGGGGAGCTGTTTTTT. Its translation is CASSQDLGGSGTGELFF.